The clone carrying this T cell receptor (beta chain) was counted a few times. The target antigen is unknown. This record comes from a study of T-cell memory formation after mild COVID-19. Notes on the study in general: The study found balanced CD4/CD8 in clones contracting day 15 to 85 and a CD4+ lean in later expanders.

Germline V gene lookup returns CDR1 LGHNA and CDR2 YSLEER. V trimming: 1 base; J trimming: 4 bases; junction bases outside the gene matches: 12. This CDR3 spans 18 amino acids. MiXCR, applied by TCRdb to the 5' RACE reads, yields one record per CDR3 protein. Of 290,000 or so distinct CDR3 sequences listed, roughly a fifth are singletons. Sequenced: PBMCs or a T cell subset sorted from them (not recorded which). The V and J genes are TRBV4-3 and TRBJ2-3; TRBD1 matches 9 bases. The origin of this receptor is a man aged 18 to 35 who had mild COVID-19 (a few samples of this study predate the infection). Cell type and time point are not known. The DNA for the CDR3 is TGCGCCAGCAGCCAAGCTACGCATCCGGGACAGGGTGCAGATACGCAGTATTTT. As protein: CASSQATHPGQGADTQYF.